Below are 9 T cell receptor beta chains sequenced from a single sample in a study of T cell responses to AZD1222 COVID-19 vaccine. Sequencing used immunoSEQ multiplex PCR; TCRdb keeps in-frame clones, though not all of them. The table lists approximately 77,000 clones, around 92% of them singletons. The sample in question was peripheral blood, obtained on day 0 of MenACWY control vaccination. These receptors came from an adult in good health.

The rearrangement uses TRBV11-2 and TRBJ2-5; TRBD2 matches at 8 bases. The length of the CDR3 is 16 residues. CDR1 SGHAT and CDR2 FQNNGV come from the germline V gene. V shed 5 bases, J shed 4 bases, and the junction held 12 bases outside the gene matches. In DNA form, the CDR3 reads TGTGCCAGCAGCCAAAGTCGGGGGGGCTTTGGAGAGACCCAGTACTTC. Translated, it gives CASSQSRGGFGETQYF.

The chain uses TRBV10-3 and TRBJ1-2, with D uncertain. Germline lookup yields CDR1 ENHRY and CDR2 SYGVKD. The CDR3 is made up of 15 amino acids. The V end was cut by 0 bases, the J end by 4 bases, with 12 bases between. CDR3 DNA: TGTGCCATCAGTGAGTCTGAGACTTTGGTCTATGGCTACACCTTC. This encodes CAISESETLVYGYTF.

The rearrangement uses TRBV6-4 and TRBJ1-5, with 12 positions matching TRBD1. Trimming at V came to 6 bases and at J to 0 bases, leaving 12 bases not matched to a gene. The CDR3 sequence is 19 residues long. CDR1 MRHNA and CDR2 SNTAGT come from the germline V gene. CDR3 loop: CASSEKRDRGPNSNQPQHF. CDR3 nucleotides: TGTGCCAGCAGCGAAAAAAGGGACAGGGGGCCTAATAGCAATCAGCCCCAGCATTTT.

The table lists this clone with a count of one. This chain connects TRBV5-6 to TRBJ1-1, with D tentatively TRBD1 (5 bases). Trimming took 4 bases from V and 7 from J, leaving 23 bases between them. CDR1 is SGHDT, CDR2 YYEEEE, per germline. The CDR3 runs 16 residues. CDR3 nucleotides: TGTGCCAGCAGCCTATGGATCGCAGGGATTGTTAGTGAAGCTTTCTTT. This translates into CASSLWIAGIVSEAFF.

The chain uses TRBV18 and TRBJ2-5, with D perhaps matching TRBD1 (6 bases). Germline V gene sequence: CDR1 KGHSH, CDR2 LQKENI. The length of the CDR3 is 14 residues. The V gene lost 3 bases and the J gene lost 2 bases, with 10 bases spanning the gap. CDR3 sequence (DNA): TGTGCCAGCTCACCCGGGCAGGGGCAAGAGACCCAGTACTTC. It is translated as CASSPGQGQETQYF.

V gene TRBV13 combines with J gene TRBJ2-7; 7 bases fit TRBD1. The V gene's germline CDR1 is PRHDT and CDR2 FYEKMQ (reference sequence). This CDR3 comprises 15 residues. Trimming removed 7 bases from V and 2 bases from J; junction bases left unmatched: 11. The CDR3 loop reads CASKNRGQHPYEQYF. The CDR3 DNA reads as TGTGCCAGCAAAAACAGGGGACAGCACCCCTACGAGCAGTACTTC. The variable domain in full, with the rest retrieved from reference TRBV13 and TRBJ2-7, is AAGVIQSPRHLIKEKRETATLKCYPIPRHDTVYWYQQGPGQDPQFLISFYEKMQSDKGSIPDRFSAQQFSDYHSELNMSSLELGDSALYFCASKNRGQHPYEQYFGPGTRLTVT.

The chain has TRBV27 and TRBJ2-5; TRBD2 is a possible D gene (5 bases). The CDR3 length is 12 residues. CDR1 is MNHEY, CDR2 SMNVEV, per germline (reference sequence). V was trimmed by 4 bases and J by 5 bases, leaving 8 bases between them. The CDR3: CASSSGGETQYF. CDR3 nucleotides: TGTGCCAGCAGTTCGGGCGGGGAGACCCAGTACTTC.

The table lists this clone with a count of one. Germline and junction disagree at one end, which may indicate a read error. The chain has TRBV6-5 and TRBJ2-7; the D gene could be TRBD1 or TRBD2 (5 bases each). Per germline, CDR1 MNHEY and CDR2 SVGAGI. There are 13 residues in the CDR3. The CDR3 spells CASSFTQGTARYF. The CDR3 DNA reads TGTGCCAGCAGCTTCACACAAGGGACCGCTAGATATTTC.

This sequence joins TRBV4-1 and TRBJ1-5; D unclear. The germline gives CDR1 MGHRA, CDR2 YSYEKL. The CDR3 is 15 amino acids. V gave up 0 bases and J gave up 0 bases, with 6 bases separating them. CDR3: CASSQEVNSNQPQHF. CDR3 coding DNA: TGCGCCAGCAGCCAAGAAGTTAATAGCAATCAGCCCCAGCATTTT.